These 28 T cell receptor beta chains came from one sample sequenced in a study of beta chain features in type 1 diabetes. Expressed TCRB transcripts got sequenced, as all isolated RNA was reverse transcribed. Measured with immunoSEQ multiplex PCR; TCRdb has only the in-frame clones, and not every one. The data contain 250,000 or so clones, about 63% of them singletons. Sample: naive CD4+ T cells from blood. The origin of the receptors is a man aged 30 to 39 in good health.

This clone was observed a handful of times. This chain connects TRBV7-6 to TRBJ2-3; D not resolved. The V end was cut by 2 bases, the J end by 5 bases, with 2 bases between. Germline V gene data show CDR1 as SGHVS and CDR2 as FNYEAQ. The CDR3 spans 11 residues. The CDR3 DNA reads TGTGCCAGCAGCTTAAAAGATACGCAGTATTTT. This encodes CASSLKDTQYF.

This clone was counted only a few times. This chain joins TRBV29-1 and TRBJ2-1; 8 nucleotides align to TRBD2. CDR1 and CDR2 from the germline V gene are SQVTM and ANQGSEA. Trimming cost V 5 bases and J 14 bases; bases outside gene matches: 11. This CDR3 is 12 amino acids long. CDR3 in DNA: TGCAGCGTTTCCGGGACTAGTCTTAGCAAGTTCTTC. Protein: CSVSGTSLSKFF.

Only a few counts were recorded for this clone. CDR3 in DNA: TGCAGCGTTGAAGATACTAGCGGGAGGGCCTACTCCTACAATGAGCAGTTCTTC. Its protein is CSVEDTSGRAYSYNEQFF. The chain recombines TRBV29-1 with TRBJ2-1; 13 bases are shared with TRBD2. This CDR3 comprises 18 residues. The V gene end was trimmed by 0 bases and the J gene end by 0 bases; junction bases not matched to a gene: 5. Per germline, CDR1 SQVTM and CDR2 ANQGSEA.

The chain combines TRBV2 with TRBJ2-3; possibly TRBD2 for D (7 bases). CDR3 length: 15 residues. With 1 base removed from V and 5 bases from J, the gap between germline ends came to 13 bases. Germline V gene data show CDR1 as SNHLY and CDR2 as FYNNEI. CDR3 nucleotide sequence: TGTGCCAGCAGTGAAGTGGGGGGGCCCCAAGATACGCAGTATTTT. As protein: CASSEVGGPQDTQYF. The variable domain in full, with the rest retrieved from reference TRBV2 and TRBJ2-3, is EPEVTQTPSHQVTQMGQEVILRCVPISNHLYFYWYRQILGQKVEFLVSFYNNEISEKSEIFDDQFSVERPDGSNFTLKIRSTKLEDSAMYFCASSEVGGPQDTQYFGPGTRLTVL.

This chain connects TRBV28 to TRBJ2-1; D is unclear. Germline V gene data show CDR1 as MDHEN and CDR2 as SYDVKM. V was trimmed by 4 bases and J by 9 bases, leaving 7 bases between them. The CDR3 is 11 residues long. CDR3 in DNA: TGTGCCAGCAGTTCCTGGGGTGAGCAGTTCTTC. Protein sequence: CASSSWGEQFF.

V usage is TRBV18 and J usage is TRBJ2-4; D might be TRBD1 (5 bases). CDR1 KGHSH and CDR2 LQKENI come from the germline V gene. The V and J ends lost 3 bases and 7 bases respectively, with 16 bases between them. This CDR3 region has 15 residues. The DNA for the CDR3 is TGTGCCAGCTCACCTAACAAGGGGCCCGGGAACATTCAGTACTTC. Translated: CASSPNKGPGNIQYF.

This clone was seen a single time. This chain joins TRBV2 and TRBJ2-6; D is ambiguous. Trimming cost V 8 bases and J 4 bases, with 3 bases left between them. CDR1 and CDR2 from the germline V gene are SNHLY and FYNNEI. This CDR3 is 11 amino acids long. CDR3 sequence: CASLGANVLTF. CDR3 bases: TGTGCCAGCTTGGGGGCCAACGTCCTGACTTTC. Complete variable domain (other parts from reference TRBV2 and TRBJ2-6): EPEVTQTPSHQVTQMGQEVILRCVPISNHLYFYWYRQILGQKVEFLVSFYNNEISEKSEIFDDQFSVERPDGSNFTLKIRSTKLEDSAMYFCASLGANVLTFGAGSRLTVL.

The chain couples TRBV5-6 to TRBJ2-5; D is unclear. V lost 0 bases and J lost 3, with 3 bases in between. Germline V gives CDR1 SGHDT, CDR2 YYEEEE. There are 12 residues in the CDR3. CDR3 region: CASSLGEETQYF. The CDR3 coding sequence is TGTGCCAGCAGCTTGGGGGAAGAGACCCAGTACTTC.

The genes are TRBV19 and TRBJ2-1; D not certain. V was trimmed by 0 bases and J by 1 base, leaving 4 bases between them. The CDR3 runs 14 residues. Germline V gene lookup returns CDR1 LNHDA and CDR2 SQIVND (reference sequence). The CDR3 DNA is TGTGCCAGTAGTATAGATGGATCCTACAATGAGCAGTTCTTC. Residues: CASSIDGSYNEQFF.

The chain combines TRBV7-2 with TRBJ2-5; no clear D gene. The germline gives CDR1 SGHTA, CDR2 FQGNSA. Trimming shortened V by 5 bases and J by 2 bases, and 9 bases separated the two germline ends. The CDR3 is 13 residues long. CDR3 amino acids: CASSPQLQETQYF. DNA of the CDR3: TGTGCCAGCAGCCCCCAGCTTCAAGAGACCCAGTACTTC.

The chain employs TRBV28 and TRBJ1-2; D call uncertain. Trimming left V 5 bases short and J 0 bases short, with 19 bases between. The CDR3 is 17 amino acids. CDR1 is MDHEN, CDR2 SYDVKM, per germline. CDR3: CASSLAASGRTNYGYTF. CDR3 nucleotides: TGTGCCAGCAGTCTGGCCGCGTCCGGGCGAACTAACTATGGCTACACCTTC.

The chain couples TRBV5-4 to TRBJ2-5; D is possibly TRBD2 (5 bases). Trimming shortened V by 5 bases and J by 0 bases, and 8 bases separated the two germline ends. The germline CDR1 and CDR2 sequences are SGHNT and YYREEE (reference sequence). The length of the CDR3 is 13 residues. CDR3 in amino acids: CASSTGYQETQYF. The CDR3 nucleotides are TGTGCCAGCAGTACGGGGTACCAAGAGACCCAGTACTTC. Complete variable domain (other parts from reference TRBV5-4 and TRBJ2-5): ETGVTQSPTHLIKTRGQQVTLRCSSQSGHNTVSWYQQALGQGPQFIFQYYREEENGRGNFPPRFSGLQFPNYSSELNVNALELDDSALYLCASSTGYQETQYFGPGTRLLVL.

This clone was recorded once. The chain recombines TRBV14 with TRBJ2-7; 11 bases agree with TRBD2. Germline values: CDR1 SGHDN, CDR2 FVKESK. This CDR3 is built from 15 residues. Germline trimming cut 3 bases from V and 4 bases from J; bases unmatched to any gene: 5. The CDR3 region has the DNA TGTGCCAGCAGCCACGGAACTAGCGGGGGATACGAGCAGTACTTC. Translated, it gives CASSHGTSGGYEQYF. The entire variable domain, with the rest obtained from reference TRBV14 and TRBJ2-7, is as follows: EAGVTQFPSHSVIEKGQTVTLRCDPISGHDNLYWYRRVMGKEIKFLLHFVKESKQDESGMPNNRFLAERTGGTYSTLKVQPAELEDSGVYFCASSHGTSGGYEQYFGPGTRLTVT.

The chain uses TRBV20-1 and TRBJ2-5; possibly TRBD2 for D (6 bases). V lost 4 bases and J 5 bases, leaving 8 bases between the germline ends. This CDR3 has 11 amino acids. Germline V CDR1 and CDR2: DFQATT, SNEGSKA (reference sequence). CDR3 amino acids: CSANSGETQYF. CDR3 coding DNA: TGCAGTGCTAATAGCGGTGAGACCCAGTACTTC.

The chain recombines TRBV6-5 with TRBJ2-3, with a weak D call TRBD2 (6 bases). Trimming left V 6 bases short and J 2 bases short, with 15 bases between. The CDR3 runs to 15 residues. Germline-derived CDR1 and CDR2 are MNHEY and SVGAGI. This CDR3 is CASSLGGGTTDTQYF. In DNA form, the CDR3 reads TGTGCCAGCAGCCTGGGAGGCGGGACCACAGATACGCAGTATTTT.

The chain links TRBV10-1 to TRBJ2-6, with 7 bases matching TRBD1. CDR3 length equals 16 residues. Per germline, CDR1 WNHNN and CDR2 SYGVQD (reference sequence). Trimming took 2 bases from V and 4 from J; bases not matched to a gene: 5. CDR3 nucleotides: TGCGCCAGCAGTGAGGACAGGGCGTCAGGGGCCAACGTCCTGACTTTC. Its translation: CASSEDRASGANVLTF.

The gene calls are TRBV29-1 and TRBJ2-1; D uncertain. V shed 4 bases and J shed 4 bases, with 11 bases lying between them. There are 13 residues in the CDR3. Germline V gene data show CDR1 as SQVTM and CDR2 as ANQGSEA. CDR3 residues: CSVALDPYNEQFF. The DNA of the CDR3 is TGCAGCGTTGCATTGGACCCTTACAATGAGCAGTTCTTC.

This clone was detected only a few times. CDR3: CASSQGTSGSRTQYF. The CDR3 DNA follows: TGTGCCAGCAGCCAGGGGACTAGCGGGAGCAGAACGCAGTATTTT. This rearrangement joins TRBV14 to TRBJ2-3, with 14 bases matching TRBD2. This CDR3 spans 15 amino acids. CDR1 and CDR2 (germline): SGHDN, FVKESK. The ends lost 3 bases at V and 9 bases at J; junction bases unmatched: 5. The full variable domain, in which reference TRBV14 and TRBJ2-3 provide the parts outside the CDR3, is EAGVTQFPSHSVIEKGQTVTLRCDPISGHDNLYWYRRVMGKEIKFLLHFVKESKQDESGMPNNRFLAERTGGTYSTLKVQPAELEDSGVYFCASSQGTSGSRTQYFGPGTRLTVL.

V gene TRBV10-3 combines with J gene TRBJ2-1; no firm D call. V was clipped by 1 base and J by 8 bases, with 3 bases between them. CDR1 ENHRY and CDR2 SYGVKD come from the germline V gene. The CDR3 length is 11 residues. Here the CDR3 DNA reads TGTGCCATCAGTGAGTTGGATGAGCAGTTCTTC. Translation gives CAISELDEQFF.

This rearrangement joins TRBV30 to TRBJ1-2; D uncertain. Trimming removed 4 bases at V and 1 base at J, with 4 bases between. In germline, CDR1 is GTSNPN, CDR2 SVGIG (reference sequence). This CDR3 is built from 11 residues. CDR3 residues: CAWTLNYGYTF. In DNA, the CDR3 is TGTGCCTGGACCCTTAACTATGGCTACACCTTC.

The chain joins TRBV5-4 to TRBJ2-1; 9 positions match TRBD1. J gave up 4 bases and V 4 bases, and 6 bases lay outside the gene matches. CDR3 size: 15 residues. CDR1 is SGHNT, CDR2 YYREEE, per germline (reference sequence). In DNA form, the CDR3 reads TGTGCCAGCAGCCCGACAGGGGGAAGGTACAATGAGCAGTTCTTC. Amino acids: CASSPTGGRYNEQFF.

The CDR3, as DNA: TGTGCCAGCAGCACCCGGACTAGCGGGACGGTCTATGAGCAGTTCTTC. It specifies CASSTRTSGTVYEQFF. V usage is TRBV5-4 and J usage is TRBJ2-1, with TRBD2 identical over 12 bases. The germline V gene encodes CDR1 SGHNT and CDR2 YYREEE (reference sequence). The CDR3 contains 16 residues. With V trimmed by 4 bases and J by 8 bases, 10 bases remained unmatched.

This chain links TRBV2 with TRBJ2-5; D not resolved. CDR1 and CDR2 (germline): SNHLY, FYNNEI. Trimming pared 4 bases from V and 2 bases from J, leaving 8 bases between. The CDR3 has 13 amino acids. This CDR3 reads CASSVWAQETQYF. The CDR3 DNA sequence: TGTGCCAGCAGTGTATGGGCGCAAGAGACCCAGTACTTC.

This chain links TRBV5-1 with TRBJ2-5, with TRBD2 matching 8 bases. CDR3 length equals 15 residues. Germline V gene data show CDR1 as SGHRS and CDR2 as YFSETQ. Unmatched junction bases numbered 2, after V lost 1 base and J lost 0 bases. Here the CDR3 DNA reads TGCGCCAGCAGCTTGACGGGAGGGTACCAAGAGACCCAGTACTTC. It translates to CASSLTGGYQETQYF.

The chain combines TRBV15 with TRBJ1-6; 8 bases agree with TRBD1. Germline loops: CDR1 LNHNV, CDR2 YYDKDF (reference sequence). This CDR3 region has 18 residues. V shed 0 bases and J 4 bases; nucleotides not matched to a gene: 8. In DNA form, the CDR3 reads TGTGCCACCAGCAGAGATGGCGGACAGGGATTTTATAATTCACCCCTCCACTTT. Translated, it gives CATSRDGGQGFYNSPLHF. The variable domain in full, with the rest retrieved from reference TRBV15 and TRBJ1-6, is DAMVIQNPRYQVTQFGKPVTLSCSQTLNHNVMYWYQQKSSQAPKLLFHYYDKDFNNEADTPDNFQSRRPNTSFCFLDIRSPGLGDTAMYLCATSRDGGQGFYNSPLHFGNGTRLTVT.

This clone was observed a handful of times. CDR3: CSVESSFYEQYF. In DNA form, the CDR3 reads TGCAGCGTTGAGTCCAGCTTCTACGAGCAGTACTTC. The chain is built from TRBV29-1 and TRBJ2-7; D gene unclear. Germline CDR1 is SQVTM and CDR2 is ANQGSEA. V lost 3 bases and J lost 3, with 9 bases in between. The CDR3 contains 12 residues.

This chain links TRBV29-1 with TRBJ2-7, with 7 bases lining up with TRBD1. Germline CDR1 SQVTM, CDR2 ANQGSEA. The CDR3 has 15 amino acids. V lost 6 bases and J lost 6; bases outside the gene matches: 17. The CDR3 is CSVGMDLGQTGEQYF. The DNA for the CDR3 is TGCAGCGTGGGCATGGACCTGGGACAGACTGGCGAGCAGTACTTC.

This clone occurred a few times. The chain recombines TRBV10-3 with TRBJ2-1; TRBD1 agrees at 8 bases. Germline CDR1 and CDR2: ENHRY and SYGVKD. With V trimmed by 2 bases and J by 0 bases, 3 bases remained unmatched. The CDR3 extends over 16 amino acids. CDR3 sequence reads: CAISELGQGSYNEQFF. As DNA, the CDR3 is TGTGCCATCAGTGAGCTCGGACAGGGCTCCTACAATGAGCAGTTCTTC.